These 21 T cell receptor beta chains came from one sample sequenced in a study of early T cells in non-severe SARS-CoV-2 infection listed by TCRdb under 2021. Receptors were amplified or captured by 5' RACE. Reads for this sample came from a NextSeq 500. TCRdb passed the public sequencing reads through fastp at Q25 and MiXCR, retaining productive beta sequences. Every distinct CDR3 protein forms one entry, paired with its most common genes and DNA. This sample gives under 25,000 distinct CDR3 sequences in total; 3.5% to 5.5% of them show up just once. The biggest ten clones account for 7.8% of the sample. Sequencing input: whole blood. The receptors were sampled from an adult who was a healthcare worker with PCR-confirmed SARS-CoV-2 infection or an uninfected control (not recorded which).

This clonotype was picked up many times. For the CDR3, the DNA is TGTGCCAGCAGCCTCACTAGCTCCTACAATGAGCAGTTCTTC. It codes for CASSLTSSYNEQFF. The chain uses TRBV7-2 and TRBJ2-1, with a weak D call TRBD2 (5 bases). V lost 5 bases and J 0 bases, leaving 8 bases between the germline ends. This CDR3 is built from 14 residues. Germline CDR1 SGHTA, CDR2 FQGNSA.

The CDR3 DNA reads TGTGCCACCCCGTGGACTAGCGGAAACACCGGGGAGCTGTTTTTT. This sequence encodes CATPWTSGNTGELFF. The rearrangement joins TRBV7-9 to TRBJ2-2, with TRBD2 identical over 10 bases. CDR3 size: 15 residues. V was pared by 10 bases and J by 2 bases, with 7 bases of the junction left unmatched. In germline, CDR1 is SEHNR, CDR2 FQNEAQ (reference sequence).

The table lists this clonotype with many counts. V is TRBV28 and J is TRBJ2-1; D gene ambiguous. Trimming took off 5 bases at V and 4 bases at J, with 3 bases between the two ends. This CDR3 region has 11 residues. Germline V CDR1 and CDR2: MDHEN, SYDVKM. The CDR3 DNA reads as TGTGCCAGCAGTGTTTACAATGAGCAGTTCTTC. This sequence encodes CASSVYNEQFF.

This clonotype has ten or more counts. This chain connects TRBV4-2 to TRBJ1-6; maybe TRBD1 (5 bases). V lost 4 bases and J 7 bases, leaving 14 bases between the germline ends. This CDR3 is 15 amino acids long. Germline-derived CDR1 and CDR2 are LGHNA and YNFKEQ. CDR3 sequence reads: CASSRGTPANSPLHF. CDR3 DNA sequence: TGTGCCAGCAGCCGGGGGACGCCAGCAAATTCACCCCTCCACTTT.

This clonotype was recorded at least ten times. The chain links TRBV5-5 to TRBJ2-2; possible D gene TRBD1, 5 bases. The CDR3 extends over 18 amino acids. Germline V gene lookup returns CDR1 SGHKS and CDR2 YYEKEE (reference sequence). With 0 bases removed from V and 3 bases from J, the gap between germline ends came to 18 bases. The CDR3 reads CASSLGGRLNRHTGELFF. The DNA of the CDR3 is TGTGCCAGCAGCTTGGGGGGCCGCCTGAACCGGCACACCGGGGAGCTGTTTTTT.

This clonotype appeared many times. The chain employs TRBV6-5 and TRBJ2-5, with 11 bases aligning to TRBD2. The CDR3 length is 14 residues. Trimming cost V 6 bases and J 6 bases; bases outside gene matches: 6. CDR1 MNHEY and CDR2 SVGAGI come from the germline V gene. The CDR3 DNA follows: TGTGCCAGCAGCGTGACTAGCGGGGACCAGACCCAGTACTTC. Residues: CASSVTSGDQTQYF.

This clonotype came up many times. J is TRBJ2-3 and V is TRBV5-4; D unresolved. Germline lookup yields CDR1 SGHNT and CDR2 YYREEE (reference sequence). The ends were cut back, 4 bases at V and 2 bases at J, with 11 bases in the middle. The CDR3 covers 14 residues. The CDR3 is CASSPPDDTDTQYF. The CDR3 coding sequence is TGTGCCAGCAGCCCGCCGGACGACACAGATACGCAGTATTTT.

This clonotype was picked up many times. V gene TRBV12-3 or TRBV12-4 combines with J gene TRBJ1-4, with 7 bases lining up with TRBD1. This CDR3 is built from 15 residues. J gave up 3 bases and V 4 bases, and 5 bases lay outside the gene matches. The CDR3 reads CASSSQGIPNEKLFF. The CDR3, as DNA: TGTGCCAGCAGTTCACAGGGGATCCCTAATGAAAAACTGTTTTTT.

This clonotype was counted at least ten times. The rearrangement joins TRBV6-5 to TRBJ2-4; D possibly corresponds to TRBD2 (6 bases). V was cut by 2 bases and J by 5 bases, with 16 bases left in between. The CDR3 is 16 residues long. CDR1 and CDR2 (germline): MNHEY, SVGAGI. CDR3 in DNA: TGTGCCAGCAGTTACCAGCCATTGGGGGGTGAAAACATTCAGTACTTC. This gives the protein CASSYQPLGGENIQYF.

This clonotype came up many times. V gene TRBV9 combines with J gene TRBJ2-7, with TRBD1 as a possible D gene (5 bases). The V gene lost 5 bases and the J gene lost 2 bases, with 5 bases spanning the gap. The CDR3 consists of 11 residues. Germline V gene lookup returns CDR1 SGDLS and CDR2 YYNGEE. CDR3 bases: TGTGCCAGCAGGGACACCTACGAGCAGTACTTC. Translation gives CASRDTYEQYF.

This clonotype was observed a handful of times. The rearrangement links TRBV5-1 to TRBJ2-1; TRBD2 matches at 10 bases. CDR3 length: 16 amino acids. CDR1 is SGHRS and CDR2 is YFSETQ in the germline V gene. Trimming took 7 bases from V and 8 from J; bases not matched to a gene: 15. The CDR3 is CASRRLSGGVLDEQFF. The CDR3 DNA is TGCGCCAGCCGCCGACTGAGCGGGGGGGTTTTGGATGAGCAGTTCTTC.

The chain is built from TRBV20-1 and TRBJ1-1, with D uncertain. Trimming stripped 3 bases from V and 3 bases from J, with 11 bases between. Looked up from germline, CDR1 is DFQATT and CDR2 is SNEGSKA (reference sequence). This CDR3 spans 13 amino acids. The DNA for the CDR3 is TGCAGTGCTAGGGCAATAAGGGACACTGAAGCTTTCTTT. Protein sequence: CSARAIRDTEAFF.

The sample holds many counts of this clonotype. The chain links TRBV5-1 to TRBJ2-7; either TRBD1 or TRBD2 may fit D (6 bases each). The CDR3 has 13 amino acids. V lost 0 bases, J lost 4 bases, and 8 bases lay in between. Germline V gene data show CDR1 as SGHRS and CDR2 as YFSETQ. CDR3 region: CASSLVGGYEQYF. DNA of the CDR3: TGCGCCAGCAGCTTGGTAGGGGGGTACGAGCAGTACTTC.

This clonotype counts as medium-sized. The chain carries TRBV28 and TRBJ1-4; D gene uncertain. With 4 bases removed from V and 8 bases from J, the gap between germline ends came to 11 bases. The CDR3 length is 13 residues. Germline V gene sequence: CDR1 MDHEN, CDR2 SYDVKM. The CDR3 here is CASSSYSTEKLFF. The CDR3 nucleotides read TGTGCCAGCAGTTCCTACAGCACCGAAAAACTGTTTTTT.

This clonotype was detected ten times or more. V gene TRBV11-3 combines with J gene TRBJ2-1; the D is unclear. Per germline, CDR1 SGHNT and CDR2 YENEEA. V shed 2 bases and J shed 0 bases, with 11 bases lying between them. There are 16 residues in the CDR3. The CDR3, as DNA: TGTGCCAGCAGCTTAAGCACTTTTAGCTCCTACAATGAGCAGTTCTTC. Translating gives CASSLSTFSSYNEQFF.

This clonotype has at least ten counts. The chain carries TRBV18 and TRBJ2-1; D gene uncertain. The germline V and J ends were trimmed by 3 bases and 5 bases, with 8 bases remaining between them. Germline values: CDR1 KGHSH, CDR2 LQKENI. The CDR3 has 13 residues. CDR3 sequence (DNA): TGTGCCAGCTCACCCCGACGAGACAATGAGCAGTTCTTC. This translates into CASSPRRDNEQFF.

Here the CDR3 reads CASSLGSGFQPQHF. As DNA, the CDR3 is TGTGCCAGCAGCTTGGGGTCAGGATTTCAGCCCCAGCATTTT. This chain connects TRBV5-5 to TRBJ1-5; D unclear. V was pared by 0 bases and J by 6 bases, with 10 bases between. CDR1 is SGHKS, CDR2 YYEKEE, per germline (reference sequence). This CDR3 is built from 14 residues.

The chain is built from TRBV3-2 and TRBJ1-1. TRBV3-2 is annotated as a pseudogene. The CDR3 sequence is 14 residues long. The CDR3 DNA is TGTGCCAGCAGCCAAAGGGGAGGGGACACTGAAGCTTTCTTT. Encoded protein: CASSQRGGDTEAFF.

This clonotype was recorded at least ten times. The CDR3 loop reads CSYLTDHNSPLHF. CDR3 nucleotides: TGCAGTTATTTGACAGATCATAATTCACCCCTCCACTTT. The chain combines TRBV20-1 with TRBJ1-6; D perhaps matches TRBD1 (5 bases). The CDR3 runs 13 residues. Germline CDR1 DFQATT, CDR2 SNEGSKA (reference sequence). V shed 8 bases and J shed 5 bases, with 13 bases lying between them.

The table lists this clonotype with many counts. This chain connects TRBV18 to TRBJ2-6; D is ambiguous. Germline V gene data show CDR1 as KGHSH and CDR2 as LQKENI. V was pared by 0 bases and J by 3 bases, with 9 bases between. The CDR3 has 16 amino acids. CDR3 bases: TGTGCCAGCTCACCACCCACTTCGAGTGGGGCCAACGTCCTGACTTTC. The encoded protein is CASSPPTSSGANVLTF.

Many counts were recorded for this clonotype. V is TRBV20-1 and J is TRBJ2-5, with D hard to call. Germline V CDR1 and CDR2: DFQATT, SNEGSKA (reference sequence). This CDR3 region has 13 residues. V lost 2 bases and J 1 base, leaving 8 bases between the germline ends. The CDR3 sequence is CSARPSSQETQYF. The CDR3 DNA follows: TGCAGTGCTAGACCGTCCTCCCAAGAGACCCAGTACTTC.